One and the same sample provided the 29 T cell receptor beta chains below, sequenced in a study of Tregs in tolerant kidney transplant recipients. The method was immunoSEQ multiplex PCR; TCRdb's version includes in-frame clones alone and lacks a portion of them. Its listing shows approximately 52,000 clones. The sequencing used CD4+ T cells from blood, collected before the transplant. Source of these receptors: a human donor who received a combined kidney and bone marrow transplant.

Points on this clone: The CDR3 extends 3 residues past the end of the read, so its final part is completed from the germline J gene. The chain has TRBV5-1 and TRBJ2-3; 9 bases fit TRBD1. J was trimmed by 2 bases and V by 4 bases; bases with no gene match: 5. CDR3 length equals 15 residues. Germline V gives CDR1 SGHRS, CDR2 YFSETQ. The CDR3 loop reads CASSPRDRATDTQYF. The sequenced CDR3 bases are TGCGCCAGCAGCCCCCGGGACAGGGCCACAGATACG.

Comments on this clone: Read sequence stops 3 residues before the CDR3 end, and the germline J gene provides the missing end. The genes are TRBV20-1 and TRBJ2-3; the match to TRBD2 covers 12 bases. This CDR3 has 17 residues. The J segment lost 4 bases and the V segment lost 3 bases, leaving 11 bases of the junction unmatched. Germline V CDR1 and CDR2: DFQATT, SNEGSKA (reference sequence). The CDR3 region is CSARVASGRAGADTQYF. CDR3 bases read: TGCAGTGCTAGGGTGGCTAGCGGGAGGGCCGGGGCAGATACG.

As to this clone: The read comes to an end 3 residues before the CDR3 does, leaving the germline J gene to fill in the end. The rearrangement uses TRBV5-6 and TRBJ2-1, with a tentative D call TRBD2 (6 bases). Trimming pared 0 bases from V and 1 base from J, leaving 8 bases between. Germline loops: CDR1 SGHDT, CDR2 YYEEEE. The CDR3 sequence is 15 residues long. The covered CDR3 bases are TGTGCCAGCAGCTTGGACGCGGGGTCCTACAATGAG. Translating gives CASSLDAGSYNE. The entire CDR3 reads CASSLDAGSYNEQFF.

As for this clone: The read gets to within 3 residues of the CDR3 end, and the germline J gene fills in the rest. The chain joins TRBV20-1 to TRBJ1-2, with D possibly TRBD1 on 6 matching bases. Trimming shortened V by 6 bases and J by 5 bases, and 13 bases separated the two germline ends. This CDR3 has 12 amino acids. CDR1 is DFQATT, CDR2 SNEGSKA, per germline (reference sequence). This chain's CDR3 is CSAPLGGYGYTF. The sequenced CDR3 bases are TGCAGTGCCCCATTAGGGGGTTATGGC.

This CDR3 is CASAPQGGMNTEAFF. The sequenced CDR3 bases are TGTGCCAGCGCACCACAGGGGGGGATGAACACTGAA. The chain links TRBV7-9 to TRBJ1-1; TRBD1 matches 8 bases. With the read ending 3 residues before the CDR3 end, the germline J gene is used to fill in that end. The CDR3 consists of 15 residues. Germline V gene sequence: CDR1 SEHNR, CDR2 FQNEAQ (reference sequence). After removal of 8 bases from V and 0 bases from J, the junction contained 8 bases not matched to a gene. Variable domain in full (rest from reference TRBV7-9 and TRBJ1-1): DTGVSQNPRHKITKRGQNVTFRCDPISEHNRLYWYRQTLGQGPEFLTYFQNEAQLEKSRLLSDRFSAERPKGSFSTLEIQRTEQGDSAMYLCASAPQGGMNTEAFFGQGTRLTVV.

Note on this clone: The read finishes 3 residues shy of the CDR3 end, and the germline J gene is used to complete it. J is TRBJ2-7 and V is TRBV20-1, with TRBD1 matching over 11 bases. This CDR3 is 14 amino acids long. Germline lookup yields CDR1 DFQATT and CDR2 SNEGSKA (reference sequence). With V trimmed by 6 bases and J by 0 bases, 4 bases remained unmatched. The part of the CDR3 DNA that was read is TGCAGTGCCGATGGGACAGGGGGCTCCTACGAG. It translates to CSADGTGGSYE. The whole CDR3 reads CSADGTGGSYEQYF.

With respect to this clone: The read gets to within 3 residues of the CDR3 end, and the germline J gene fills in the rest. This rearrangement joins TRBV7-3 to TRBJ1-2; D ambiguous. CDR1 and CDR2 from the germline V gene are SGHTA and FQGTGA. This CDR3 has 13 amino acids. V lost 5 bases and J lost 6, with 13 bases in between. The part of the CDR3 DNA that was read is TGTGCCAGCAGCCCCGGTCAGGCCGATGGC. As protein: CASSPGQADG. In full, the CDR3 is CASSPGQADGYTF.

For this clone: The read terminates 3 residues ahead of where the CDR3 ends, so the germline J gene completes it. This chain uses TRBV2 with TRBJ2-3, with D maybe TRBD1 (5 bases). The CDR3 extends over 13 amino acids. Per the germline V gene, CDR1 is SNHLY and CDR2 is FYNNEI. V was cut by 0 bases and J by 4 bases, with 5 bases left in between. The CDR3 sequence: CASSEAGPDTQYF. The DNA read from the CDR3 is TGTGCCAGCAGTGAAGCGGGGCCAGATACG.

A note on this clone: The observed sequence ends 3 residues before the CDR3 terminus, with the missing tail filled in from the germline J gene. V usage is TRBV5-1 and J usage is TRBJ1-6, with 8 bases identical to TRBD1. This CDR3 contains 16 residues. With V trimmed by 4 bases and J by 7 bases, 10 bases remained unmatched. The germline V gene has CDR1 SGHRS and CDR2 YFSETQ. The sequenced part of the CDR3 DNA is TGCGCCAGCAGCAGCGCATCAGGGGGCGCAAATTCACCC. Translating gives CASSSASGGANSP. The CDR3 in its entirety is CASSSASGGANSPLHF.

About this clone itself: The CDR3 end is not reached by the read, which stops 3 residues before it; the germline J gene fills it in. This chain links TRBV14 with TRBJ2-3; TRBD1 matches at 8 bases. Unmatched junction bases numbered 2, after V lost 3 bases and J lost 6 bases. The CDR3 spans 13 residues. The germline CDR1 and CDR2 sequences are SGHDN and FVKESK. CDR3 DNA, as far as it was read: TGTGCCAGCAGCCACAGGGGGCGTGATACG. Residues: CASSHRGRDT. The CDR3, in full, reads CASSHRGRDTQYF.

As concerns this clone: Read sequence stops 3 residues before the CDR3 end, and the germline J gene provides the missing end. The gene calls are TRBV5-4 and TRBJ2-7, with D perhaps matching TRBD2 (6 bases). Germline lookup yields CDR1 SGHNT and CDR2 YYREEE (reference sequence). With 8 bases removed from V and 3 bases from J, the gap between germline ends came to 15 bases. The CDR3 has 13 amino acids. The part of the CDR3 DNA that was read is TGTGCCAGGCCCCGGGACTGCCTCTACGAG. Translating it yields CARPRDCLYE. The full CDR3 reads CARPRDCLYEQYF.

A word on this clone: The read falls 3 residues short of the CDR3 end, and the missing part is taken from the germline J gene. The V and J genes are TRBV19 and TRBJ2-2; TRBD1 agrees at 7 bases. The CDR3 has 15 amino acids. Germline V gene lookup returns CDR1 LNHDA and CDR2 SQIVND (reference sequence). The V segment lost 10 bases and the J segment 4 bases; nucleotides outside the gene matches: 12. The CDR3 DNA, read in part, is TGTGCCACCGCAGTAAGGGGGCTCAGCACCGGGGAG. It encodes CATAVRGLSTGE. The whole CDR3 sequence is CATAVRGLSTGELFF.

Turning to this clone: The read finishes 3 residues shy of the CDR3 end, and the germline J gene is used to complete it. J is TRBJ2-7 and V is TRBV29-1, with 9 bases fitting TRBD1. The germline V gene encodes CDR1 SQVTM and CDR2 ANQGSEA. This CDR3 contains 13 residues. After removal of 4 bases from V and 4 bases from J, the junction contained 5 bases not matched to a gene. Partial CDR3 DNA: TGCAGCGTTGGGAAGGACAGGGGTTACGAG. This codes for CSVGKDRGYE. The entire CDR3 sequence reads CSVGKDRGYEQYF.

Note on this clone: The read is 3 residues too short to cover the CDR3 end, so that end is filled in from the germline J gene. The V and J genes are TRBV11-1 and TRBJ2-1; 7 bases are a match to TRBD1. V shed 5 bases and J 4 bases; nucleotides not matched to a gene: 5. Germline CDR1 SGHAT, CDR2 FQDESV (reference sequence). This CDR3 has 14 amino acids. CDR3 amino acids: CASSVGTEYNEQFF. The sequenced CDR3 bases are TGTGCCAGCAGCGTCGGGACAGAATACAATGAG.

On this clone itself: The read terminates 3 residues ahead of where the CDR3 ends, so the germline J gene completes it. The V and J genes are TRBV20-1 and TRBJ2-1; 8 bases line up with TRBD2. This CDR3 spans 13 amino acids. Germline CDR1 DFQATT, CDR2 SNEGSKA (reference sequence). After removal of 3 bases from V and 4 bases from J, the junction contained 2 bases not matched to a gene. CDR3 in amino acids: CSASPSGYNEQFF. CDR3 DNA, as far as it was read: TGCAGTGCTAGTCCTAGCGGGTACAATGAG.

On this clone: The read ends 3 residues early relative to the CDR3; the germline J gene fills the gap. The chain couples TRBV7-2 to TRBJ2-1, with TRBD2 identical over 9 bases. The CDR3 consists of 15 residues. Trimming took 5 bases from V and 4 from J; bases not matched to a gene: 6. From germline, CDR1 is SGHTA and CDR2 FQGNSA. CDR3 sequence: CASSRLAETYNEQFF. CDR3 bases read: TGTGCCAGCAGCCGACTAGCGGAGACTTACAATGAG.

The CDR3 loop reads CASSFIFRGDKNQPQHF. The CDR3 bases that were read are TGTGCCAGCAGCTTTATTTTTCGGGGGGACAAGAATCAGCCC. The chain has TRBV7-3 and TRBJ1-5, with D maybe TRBD1 (6 bases). Read coverage stops 3 residues before the CDR3 terminus; the germline J gene supplies the remainder. Germline CDR1 reads SGHTA; CDR2 reads FQGTGA. This CDR3 is built from 17 residues. The germline V and J ends were trimmed by 3 bases and 4 bases, with 19 bases remaining between them.

Regarding this clone: The read comes to an end 3 residues before the CDR3 does, leaving the germline J gene to fill in the end. This chain connects TRBV7-2 to TRBJ2-7, with TRBD2 matching over 8 bases. J was trimmed by 3 bases and V by 0 bases; bases with no gene match: 4. The CDR3 is made up of 15 amino acids. CDR1 and CDR2 (germline): SGHTA, FQGNSA. The DNA read from the CDR3 is TGTGCCAGCAGCTTAGCGAGCGGGAGCCTCTACGAG. Protein: CASSLASGSLYE. The complete CDR3 reads CASSLASGSLYEQYF. The whole variable domain, filled in from reference TRBV7-2 and TRBJ2-7, reads GAGVSQSPSNKVTEKGKDVELRCDPISGHTALYWYRQSLGQGLEFLIYFQGNSAPDKSGLPSDRFSAERTGGSVSTLTIQRTQQEDSAVYLCASSLASGSLYEQYFGPGTRLTVT.

About this clone: With the read ending 3 residues before the CDR3 end, the germline J gene is used to fill in that end. The rearrangement uses TRBV7-2 and TRBJ2-7, with D perhaps matching TRBD1 (6 bases). Germline V gene lookup returns CDR1 SGHTA and CDR2 FQGNSA. Trimming left V 5 bases short and J 2 bases short, with 16 bases between. The CDR3 length is 15 residues. CDR3 in amino acids: CASSRNRDTPYEQYF. The sequenced part of the CDR3 DNA is TGTGCCAGCAGCAGAAACCGGGACACTCCCTACGAG.

As for this clone: The read ends 3 residues early relative to the CDR3; the germline J gene fills the gap. V is TRBV5-4 and J is TRBJ2-1, with 7 bases matching TRBD1. The CDR3 is 16 amino acids. Losses at the gene ends were 2 bases for V and 2 bases for J; bases not matched to a gene: 7. Germline V gene sequence: CDR1 SGHNT, CDR2 YYREEE (reference sequence). The CDR3 sequence: CASSFPSTGPYNEQFF. The covered CDR3 bases are TGTGCCAGCAGCTTCCCTTCGACAGGGCCCTACAATGAG.

As concerns this clone: The sequence runs out 3 residues before the end of the CDR3; the remainder is reconstructed from the germline J gene. This chain links TRBV4-2 with TRBJ2-1; TRBD2 matches at 12 bases. CDR1 LGHNA and CDR2 YNFKEQ come from the germline V gene. The CDR3 runs to 15 residues. V trimming: 4 bases; J trimming: 6 bases; junction bases outside the gene matches: 4. This CDR3 reads CASSPRTSGTNEQFF. CDR3 DNA, as far as it was read: TGTGCCAGCAGCCCCCGGACTAGCGGGACCAATGAG.

Comments on this clone: The CDR3 goes on 3 residues after the read ends, and that part is filled in from the germline J gene. V gene TRBV20-1 combines with J gene TRBJ2-7; 8 bases are shared with TRBD1. The CDR3 loop spans 16 amino acids. Germline V gives CDR1 DFQATT, CDR2 SNEGSKA (reference sequence). The ends lost 0 bases at V and 0 bases at J; junction bases unmatched: 7. The CDR3 loop is CSARDQNRGFSYEQYF. The covered CDR3 bases are TGCAGTGCTAGAGACCAAAACAGGGGGTTCTCCTACGAG.

Of note for this clone: The DNA ends 3 residues before the CDR3 does, and the rest of the CDR3 is filled in from the germline J gene. The rearrangement uses TRBV10-3 and TRBJ2-5, with 9 bases matching TRBD2. CDR1 and CDR2 (germline): ENHRY, SYGVKD. V was clipped by 8 bases and J by 4 bases; unmatched bases: 2. The CDR3 covers 12 residues. The CDR3 bases that were read are TGTGCCATCTCGACTAGCGGAGAGACC. The encoded protein is CAISTSGET. The entire CDR3 is CAISTSGETQYF.

As concerns this clone: Read data end 3 residues before the CDR3 end; the end is taken from the germline J gene. V is TRBV20-1 and J is TRBJ2-3, with 9 positions matching TRBD1. This CDR3 has 13 residues. Germline values: CDR1 DFQATT, CDR2 SNEGSKA (reference sequence). The J segment lost 6 bases and the V segment lost 6 bases, leaving 7 bases of the junction unmatched. The CDR3 sequence is CSARGTGTDTQYF. Partial CDR3 DNA: TGCAGTGCACGTGGGACAGGGACTGATACG.

Notes on this clone: The CDR3 is cut off 3 residues early in the read; its end comes from the germline J gene. The chain links TRBV29-1 to TRBJ2-7; TRBD2 matches 10 bases. Per germline, CDR1 SQVTM and CDR2 ANQGSEA. After removal of 6 bases from V and 6 bases from J, the junction contained 11 bases not matched to a gene. This CDR3 is built from 14 residues. The CDR3 spells CSVATSGTSGEQYF. The DNA read from the CDR3 is TGCAGCGTAGCTACTAGCGGGACATCGGGCGAG.

Regarding this clone: The read halts 3 residues ahead of the CDR3 end, with the missing end drawn from the germline J gene. The V call is TRBV7-9, the J call TRBJ2-3, with 7 nucleotides matching TRBD2. V trimming: 7 bases; J trimming: 6 bases; junction bases outside the gene matches: 13. Germline V gene sequence: CDR1 SEHNR, CDR2 FQNEAQ (reference sequence). This CDR3 has 15 amino acids. The CDR3 bases that were read are TGTGCCAGCATACCTTTCGGGCGGGAGAGGGATACG. The encoded protein is CASIPFGRERDT. The entire CDR3 sequence reads CASIPFGRERDTQYF.

About this clone: The read falls 3 residues short of the CDR3 end, and the missing part is taken from the germline J gene. The V and J genes are TRBV7-2 and TRBJ1-2; 9 nucleotides agree with TRBD1. The CDR3 is made up of 14 amino acids. J was trimmed by 5 bases and V by 2 bases; bases with no gene match: 3. CDR1 is SGHTA and CDR2 is FQGNSA in the germline V gene. CDR3 sequence reads: CASSLPGQGYGYTF. The CDR3 DNA, read in part, is TGTGCCAGCAGCTTACCGGGACAGGGTTATGGC.

Remarks on this clone: The observed sequence ends 3 residues before the CDR3 terminus, with the missing tail filled in from the germline J gene. The V and J genes are TRBV12-3 or TRBV12-4 and TRBJ2-7; 12 positions match TRBD2. The CDR3 loop spans 19 amino acids. V lost 3 bases to trimming and J lost 2 bases; unmatched junction nucleotides: 14. Partial CDR3 DNA: TGTGCCAGCAGTTTGGGTCCCCCCCGACTAGCGGGGGCTACCTACGAG. It translates to CASSLGPPRLAGATYE. The entire CDR3 sequence reads CASSLGPPRLAGATYEQYF.

On this clone: From the germline J gene comes the end of the CDR3, since the read stops 3 residues before it. The chain joins TRBV5-1 to TRBJ2-2, with a weak D call TRBD1 (5 bases). This CDR3 is 14 amino acids long. Germline V gene data show CDR1 as SGHRS and CDR2 as YFSETQ. Between the trimmed V and J ends, which lost 0 bases and 7 bases, there was a span of 10 bases. The CDR3 DNA, read in part, is TGCGCCAGCAGCTTGGGACAGTCCGGCGGGGAG. It is translated as CASSLGQSGGE. The entire CDR3 protein reads CASSLGQSGGELFF.